These 28 T cell receptor beta chains came from one sample sequenced in a study of blood T cells in healthy people across ages. Alongside a J-beta primer mix, a sample-barcoded 5' primer served in a second PCR lasting roughly 6 to 11 cycles. Each CDR3 protein is one row after TCRdb ran MiXCR on the 5' RACE reads. The sample yields hundreds of thousands of distinct CDR3 sequences, about 28% seen once. Sequencing was done on a sample of blood. The source is a woman over 75 in good health.

At least ten counts were recorded for this clonotype. This chain links TRBV12-3 or TRBV12-4 with TRBJ1-2; tentatively, D is TRBD1 (6 bases). The length of the CDR3 is 15 residues. With 5 bases removed from V and 4 bases from J, the gap between germline ends came to 17 bases. The CDR3 spells CASSPYPGTPYGYTF. The CDR3 bases are TGTGCCAGCAGTCCCTACCCCGGGACACCCTATGGCTACACCTTC.

Ten or more counts support this clonotype. The rearrangement links TRBV29-1 to TRBJ1-2; possibly TRBD1 for D (5 bases). Trimming removed 6 bases at V and 6 bases at J, with 14 bases between. CDR3 length: 12 amino acids. Germline lookup yields CDR1 SQVTM and CDR2 ANQGSEA. The DNA of the CDR3 is TGCAGCGTCAAGGCCAGGGAGCATGGCTACACCTTC. Amino acid sequence: CSVKAREHGYTF.

Concerning this clonotype: A clone one base away is much larger, so this may be a read error. The V call is TRBV7-8, the J call TRBJ2-7; unclear D gene. Deletions cut 2 bases from V and 7 bases from J, with 18 bases between. Germline CDR1 is SGHVS and CDR2 is FQNEAQ. The CDR3 has 15 residues. CDR3 coding DNA: TGTGCCAGCAGCTTATTAGTAGGGTCCTACAATGAGCAGTACTTC. Its translation is CASSLLVGSYNEQYF.

This clonotype has a handful of counts. The chain combines TRBV10-3 with TRBJ2-5; D not resolved. Trimming cost V 4 bases and J 4 bases, with 7 bases left between them. The CDR3 runs to 12 residues. Germline loops: CDR1 ENHRY, CDR2 SYGVKD. CDR3: CAISGPGETQYF. DNA for the CDR3: TGTGCCATCAGTGGACCAGGAGAGACCCAGTACTTC.

The rearrangement joins TRBV5-1 to TRBJ2-1; 7 positions match TRBD1. The CDR3 length is 14 residues. Per germline, CDR1 SGHRS and CDR2 YFSETQ. With V trimmed by 6 bases and J by 8 bases, 11 bases remained unmatched. The CDR3 sequence: CASTPTGTVDEQFF. DNA for the CDR3: TGCGCCAGCACCCCCACTGGGACAGTCGATGAGCAGTTCTTC.

As to this clonotype: A much larger clone is a single base away; this may be a read error. The conserved closing phenylalanine or tryptophan is absent in this CDR3, likely reflecting a read error. The chain combines TRBV3-1 with TRBJ2-5, with D perhaps assigned TRBD1 or TRBD2 (5 bases each). Germline assignment: CDR1 LGHDT and CDR2 YNNKEL (reference sequence). Trimming took off 0 bases at V and 1 base at J, with 18 bases between the two ends. This CDR3 region has 18 residues. This CDR3 reads CASSQDPISLGVQETQYC. CDR3 sequence (DNA): TGTGCCAGCAGCCAAGATCCAATATCGCTGGGGGTCCAAGAGACCCAGTACTGC.

This clonotype was counted ten times or more. J is TRBJ2-5 and V is TRBV6-6; D possibly uses TRBD1 or TRBD2 (5 bases each). The DNA end is more similar to TRBJ2-7, so the J call may be wrong. This CDR3 contains 14 residues. From germline, CDR1 is MNHNY and CDR2 SVGAGI (reference sequence). The CDR3 region has the DNA TGTGCCAGCAGTTACTCGATGAGAGGGGACGAGCAGTACTTC. It is translated as CASSYSMRGDEQYF.

As regards this clonotype: This may stem from a read error, because a much larger clone lies one nucleotide away. The V call is TRBV4-1, the J call TRBJ2-3; D not resolved. V lost 0 bases and J 1 base, leaving 11 bases between the germline ends. The CDR3 contains 16 residues. Germline values: CDR1 MGHRA, CDR2 YSYEKL. CDR3 in amino acids: CASSQDMGIGTDTQYF. The CDR3 nucleotides are TGCGCCAGCAGCCAAGATATGGGTATCGGCACAGATACGCAGTATTTT.

Concerning this clonotype itself: This may come from a read error, since a much larger clone is one base off. The genes are TRBV29-1 and TRBJ2-1; tentatively, D is TRBD1 (6 bases). The CDR3 covers 10 residues. The ends were cut back, 3 bases at V and 14 bases at J, with 11 bases in the middle. Germline loops: CDR1 SQVTM, CDR2 ANQGSEA. CDR3 nucleotides: TGCAGCGTTGAGGCAGGGGCAGAGTTCTTC. Protein product: CSVEAGAEFF.

The sample holds many counts of this clonotype. The chain carries TRBV5-6 and TRBJ2-5; 7 bases are shared with TRBD2. J lost 2 bases, V lost 3 bases, and 13 bases had no gene match. The germline V gene encodes CDR1 SGHDT and CDR2 YYEEEE. This CDR3 is built from 17 residues. This chain's CDR3 is CASSSVGRGEGQETQYF. CDR3 DNA: TGTGCCAGCAGCTCGGTGGGGAGAGGGGAGGGGCAAGAGACCCAGTACTTC.

This sequence joins TRBV6-1 and TRBJ1-2, with 8 bases identical to TRBD1. After removal of 6 bases from V and 8 bases from J, the junction contained 5 bases not matched to a gene. The CDR3 loop spans 12 amino acids. Germline values: CDR1 MNHNS, CDR2 SASEGT. The CDR3 nucleotides are TGTGCCAGCAGGACAGGGGAGTGGGGCTACACCTTC. This translates into CASRTGEWGYTF.

This clonotype has at least ten counts. This chain joins TRBV9 and TRBJ2-3, with a possible D match to TRBD1 (7 bases). The germline CDR1 and CDR2 sequences are SGDLS and YYNGEE. The V end was cut by 4 bases, the J end by 2 bases, with 17 bases between. The CDR3 has 16 residues. CDR3 region: CASSPEGAGYTDTQYF. The CDR3 nucleotides are TGTGCCAGCAGCCCAGAGGGGGCGGGGTACACAGATACGCAGTATTTT.

The chain carries TRBV4-1 and TRBJ2-5, with a tentative D call TRBD1 (5 bases). V gave up 1 base and J gave up 3 bases, with 18 bases separating them. The CDR3 sequence is 17 residues long. Germline CDR1 and CDR2: MGHRA and YSYEKL. The chain's CDR3 is CASSQVSAGYGEETQYF. CDR3 DNA sequence: TGCGCCAGCAGCCAAGTTTCTGCAGGGTATGGTGAAGAGACCCAGTACTTC.

The chain is built from TRBV7-8 and TRBJ2-1; D gene unclear. The CDR3 spans 15 residues. CDR1 SGHVS and CDR2 FQNEAQ come from the germline V gene. Trimming left V 1 base short and J 9 bases short, with 16 bases between. The DNA for the CDR3 is TGTGCCAGCAGCTTAGGTTTCGTAGTTTCGGGTGAGCAGTTCTTC. Translating gives CASSLGFVVSGEQFF.

This chain uses TRBV6-2 or TRBV6-3 with TRBJ2-3; D is possibly TRBD1 or TRBD2 (6 bases each). Germline V CDR1 and CDR2: MNHEY, SVGEGT. V lost 6 bases to trimming and J lost 8 bases, with 18 bases between them. The CDR3 has 14 amino acids. CDR3 sequence reads: CASSPATGGGTQYF. CDR3 bases: TGTGCCAGCAGCCCCGCCACCGGAGGGGGTACGCAGTATTTT.

This clonotype has ten or more counts. V is TRBV6-5 and J is TRBJ1-5; no definite D call. The germline V gene has CDR1 MNHEY and CDR2 SVGAGI. The ends were cut back, 0 bases at V and 1 base at J, with 7 bases in the middle. The CDR3 is 15 residues long. This CDR3 reads CASSYSRNSNQPQHF. Written as DNA, the CDR3 is TGTGCCAGCAGTTACTCGAGGAACAGCAATCAGCCCCAGCATTTT.

This clonotype was counted ten times or more. Here the CDR3 DNA reads TGTGCCAGCAGTTCAAGGGGTAAAGGGGAGTTCGGTGGTGATCAGCCCCAGCATTTT. Protein sequence: CASSSRGKGEFGGDQPQHF. The rearrangement links TRBV6-5 to TRBJ1-5; D possibly corresponds to TRBD1 (5 bases). Trimming removed 4 bases from V and 5 bases from J, with 27 bases in between. This CDR3 has 19 amino acids. CDR1 is MNHEY and CDR2 is SVGAGI in the germline V gene.

Worth noting for this clonotype: Being one base from a much bigger clone, this may be a read error. This chain links TRBV5-1 with TRBJ2-1, with TRBD2 identical over 13 bases. The J call is in doubt because the DNA end fits TRBJ2-7 better. The CDR3 loop spans 20 amino acids. Germline-derived CDR1 and CDR2 are SGHRS and YFSETQ. Written as DNA, the CDR3 is TGCGCCAGCGTATCTCCTACTAGCGGGGGGGCCGGAGGCTCCTACAATGAGCAGTACTTC. Translating gives CASVSPTSGGAGGSYNEQYF.

The V and J genes are TRBV20-1 and TRBJ2-7; 11 nucleotides agree with TRBD2. The DNA matches TRBJ2-4 better at its end, which makes the J call doubtful. Germline V gene sequence: CDR1 DFQATT, CDR2 SNEGSKA (reference sequence). The CDR3 totals 15 residues. CDR3 region: CSASDSGRAANIQYF. DNA of the CDR3: TGCAGTGCTAGTGATAGCGGGAGGGCCGCGAACATTCAGTACTTC.

CDR3 DNA: TGCGCCAGCAAACCGACAGGGGACCCCTTAGTTTCCTACAATGAGCAGTTCTTC. Encoded protein: CASKPTGDPLVSYNEQFF. The genes are TRBV5-1 and TRBJ2-1, with 8 bases aligning to TRBD1. From germline, CDR1 is SGHRS and CDR2 YFSETQ. The CDR3 is 18 amino acids. V lost 6 bases to trimming and J lost 1 base; unmatched junction nucleotides: 15.

This clonotype has at least ten counts. The V gene is TRBV7-8, the J gene TRBJ2-5, with D perhaps TRBD2 (5 bases). V lost 3 bases and J lost 3, with 5 bases in between. This CDR3 has 12 residues. CDR1 SGHVS and CDR2 FQNEAQ come from the germline V gene. CDR3 sequence (DNA): TGTGCCAGCAGCTTTAGCGAAGAGACCCAGTACTTC. Protein sequence: CASSFSEETQYF.

The table lists this clonotype with many counts. This sequence joins TRBV6-2 or TRBV6-3 and TRBJ2-1; D not resolved. The CDR3 is 11 amino acids. The V end was cut by 5 bases, the J end by 10 bases, with 9 bases between. From germline, CDR1 is MNHEY and CDR2 SVGEGT. This chain's CDR3 is CASSQIREQFF. The CDR3, as DNA: TGTGCCAGCAGTCAGATCCGGGAGCAGTTCTTC.

This clonotype was counted at least ten times. V is TRBV5-1 and J is TRBJ1-5; D gene uncertain. The V end was cut by 2 bases, the J end by 5 bases, with 8 bases between. Germline CDR1 and CDR2: SGHRS and YFSETQ. The CDR3 has 13 residues. In DNA, the CDR3 is TGCGCCAGCAGCTTCGGTCAGGATCAGCCCCAGCATTTT. Protein: CASSFGQDQPQHF.

This clonotype was seen many times. The genes are TRBV20-1 and TRBJ2-4; D unclear. Looked up from germline, CDR1 is DFQATT and CDR2 is SNEGSKA (reference sequence). V lost 6 bases to trimming and J lost 2 bases, with 17 bases between them. There are 15 residues in the CDR3. CDR3 nucleotides: TGCAGTGCCACCACCCCAGCAAGGACCAAAAACATTCAGTACTTC. Protein: CSATTPARTKNIQYF.

A word on this clonotype: A much larger clone sits a single nucleotide away, making a read error possible. The J gene is TRBJ1-5, the V gene TRBV7-8, with D tentatively TRBD1 (6 bases). Germline CDR1 is SGHVS and CDR2 is FQNEAQ. The CDR3 spans 14 residues. CDR3: CAGSLGGGRQPQHF. As DNA, the CDR3 is TGTGCCGGCAGCTTAGGGGGGGGCCGACAGCCCCAGCATTTT.

Only a few counts were recorded for this clonotype. This chain uses TRBV10-3 with TRBJ1-1; D might be TRBD1 (5 bases). Trimming removed 8 bases at V and 3 bases at J, with 13 bases between. Per germline, CDR1 ENHRY and CDR2 SYGVKD. CDR3 length equals 13 residues. CDR3 sequence reads: CAIWGGIDTEAFF. The CDR3 DNA reads as TGTGCCATCTGGGGGGGAATCGACACTGAAGCTTTCTTT.

This chain uses TRBV19 with TRBJ1-5; 7 nucleotides match TRBD1. Germline values: CDR1 LNHDA, CDR2 SQIVND (reference sequence). Trimming removed 4 bases from V and 6 bases from J; junction bases left unmatched: 15. This CDR3 contains 17 residues. The CDR3 DNA follows: TGTGCCAGTAGTACACAAACGCCAGGGGGGGCGCGTCAGCCCCAGCATTTT. Protein sequence: CASSTQTPGGARQPQHF.

This clonotype was counted ten times or more. This chain connects TRBV14 to TRBJ2-5; D is possibly TRBD1 (6 bases). CDR3 size: 14 residues. Germline lookup yields CDR1 SGHDN and CDR2 FVKESK. Trimming cost V 1 base and J 11 bases, with 17 bases left between them. The CDR3 DNA sequence: TGTGCCAGCAGCCAAGCTGGGGGCGGCCTTAGACAGTACTTC. Its translation: CASSQAGGGLRQYF.